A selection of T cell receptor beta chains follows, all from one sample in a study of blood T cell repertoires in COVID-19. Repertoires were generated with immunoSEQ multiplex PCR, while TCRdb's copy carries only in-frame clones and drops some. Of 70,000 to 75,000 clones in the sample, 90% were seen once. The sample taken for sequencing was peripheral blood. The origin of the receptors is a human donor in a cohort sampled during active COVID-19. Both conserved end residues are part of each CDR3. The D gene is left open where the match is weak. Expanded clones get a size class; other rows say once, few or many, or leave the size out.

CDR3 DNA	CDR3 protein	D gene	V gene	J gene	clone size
TGTGCCAGCAGTTTGGCCGGGACTAGCGGGACTGAGACCCAGTACTTC	CASSLAGTSGTETQYF	TRBD2	TRBV27	TRBJ2-5	NA
TGTGCCAGCAGCGTAGCGCCGGGGCGGGGGGAGACCCAGTACTTC	CASSVAPGRGETQYF	TRBD2	TRBV9	TRBJ2-5	NA
TGTGCCAGCAGTCCCGACAGGGGCGTCGGCACCATATATTTT	CASSPDRGVGTIYF	TRBD1	TRBV6-6	TRBJ1-3	NA
TGTGCCAGCAAGGGGACTGTGCAAAATGAAAAACTGTTTTTT	CASKGTVQNEKLFF	NA	TRBV19	TRBJ1-4	NA
TGTGCCAGCAGCGAAGGGACTGTACTCTATAGAGGGTACAATGAGCAGTTCTTC	CASSEGTVLYRGYNEQFF	NA	TRBV7-8	TRBJ2-1	NA
TGTGCCAGCAGTTCCCCTCGGGAGGGAAGTGGTTCACCCCTCCACTTT	CASSSPREGSGSPLHF	NA	TRBV28	TRBJ1-6	medium-sized
TGCGCCAGCAGCCAAGAATTCGGTGGGGCCGAAAGAGAGACCCAGTACTTC	CASSQEFGGAERETQYF	NA	TRBV4-3	TRBJ2-5	NA
TGTGCCAGCAGGCCGACAGGGGGCAAGGACGGGGAGCTGTTTTTT	CASRPTGGKDGELFF	TRBD1	TRBV7-2	TRBJ2-2	NA
TGTGCCAGCAGTTGGACAGGGGACACTGAAGCTTTCTTT	CASSWTGDTEAFF	TRBD1	TRBV7-2	TRBJ1-1	medium-sized
TGTGCCACCAGCAGAGAGGGGCAGGGTAAGACCCAGTACTTC	CATSREGQGKTQYF	NA	TRBV15	TRBJ2-5	NA
TGTGCCAGCAGCCCGGAACTAGCGGGAGGTATCCTAGCCAAAAACATTCAGTACTTC	CASSPELAGGILAKNIQYF	TRBD2	TRBV7-6	TRBJ2-4	NA
TGTGCCAGCATAGGGACACAGAATTACAATGAGCAGTTCTTC	CASIGTQNYNEQFF	NA	TRBV3-1/TRBV3-2	TRBJ2-1	NA
TGTGCTAGTGGCTACGGGACTACTGAGGGCACCGGGGAGCTGTTTTTT	CASGYGTTEGTGELFF	TRBD2	TRBV12-5	TRBJ2-2	NA
TGTGCCAGCTCGGCAGGCTCCTACAATGAGCAGTTCTTC	CASSAGSYNEQFF	NA	TRBV18	TRBJ2-1	NA
TGTGCCAGCAGCTTAGCGGGCCAGGGAAATGAGCAGTTCTTC	CASSLAGQGNEQFF	NA	TRBV7-2	TRBJ2-1	once
TGTGCCAGCAGTTTAAGGAGCACGGGGAAGGTAGCTTTCTTT	CASSLRSTGKVAFF	NA	TRBV28	TRBJ1-1	NA
TGTGCCAGCAGCCCAGCCGGGACAGGGAGATTCTTC	CASSPAGTGRFF	TRBD1	TRBV11-2	TRBJ2-1	NA
TGCAGCGTTGGGGCAGGGAACACTGAAGCTTTCTTT	CSVGAGNTEAFF	NA	TRBV29-1	TRBJ1-1	once
TGCAGTGCGACAGGGGCAGATACGCAGTATTTT	CSATGADTQYF	TRBD1	TRBV20-1	TRBJ2-3	NA
TGTGCCAGCAGAGATAGCGGGAGTGGTGGCTACGAGCAGTACTTC	CASRDSGSGGYEQYF	TRBD2	TRBV3-1/TRBV3-2	TRBJ2-7	once
TGTGCCAGCAGCCCCTATCGACTAGCGGGAGGGGGAAACGAGCAGTACTTC	CASSPYRLAGGGNEQYF	TRBD2	TRBV5-5	TRBJ2-7	NA
TGTGCCAGCAGCTCCCCGGGCACAGGGTATGGCTACACCTTC	CASSSPGTGYGYTF	NA	TRBV11-2	TRBJ1-2	NA
TGTGCCAGTAGTATAGGGGGCAGGGTGTATGCCGGGGAGCTGTTTTTT	CASSIGGRVYAGELFF	NA	TRBV19	TRBJ2-2	NA
TGTGCCAGCAGCTTGGGACTAGCGGGAGTTATCGGCACAGATACGCAGTATTTT	CASSLGLAGVIGTDTQYF	TRBD2	TRBV7-6	TRBJ2-3	NA
TGTGCCAGCAGCTTAGACCCGGAGCTTCGGAGGTTGAGCACTGAAGCTTTCTTT	CASSLDPELRRLSTEAFF	NA	TRBV11-2	TRBJ1-1	NA
TGTGCCTGGACGGGACAGGATACGCAGTATTTT	CAWTGQDTQYF	TRBD1	TRBV30	TRBJ2-3	once
TGTGCCAGCAGTTTATCGCGGGAGGGCCATGAGACCCAGTACTTC	CASSLSREGHETQYF	TRBD2	TRBV28	TRBJ2-5	NA
TGTGCCAGCAGCACTCGACAGGGGGCGAACCCTCTAGCCAAAAACATTCAGTACTTC	CASSTRQGANPLAKNIQYF	TRBD1	TRBV7-9	TRBJ2-4	once
TGTGCCAGCAGCTCCCCCGGACAGGGTTATTTGACCGGGGAGCTGTTTTTT	CASSSPGQGYLTGELFF	TRBD1	TRBV7-2	TRBJ2-2	NA
TGTGCCAACCCGACGGGGAGCTCTGGAAACACCATATATTTT	CANPTGSSGNTIYF	NA	TRBV3-1/TRBV3-2	TRBJ1-3	NA
TGCGCCAGCAGCTTGGGGACAGGGACGACCGGGGAGCTGTTTTTT	CASSLGTGTTGELFF	TRBD1	TRBV5-1	TRBJ2-2	once
TGTGCCAGCAGTTTCGGCGGGGGGTACCAAGAGACCCAGTACTTC	CASSFGGGYQETQYF	TRBD2	TRBV28	TRBJ2-5	NA
TGTGCCAGCAGTTCCCTTGGCGGGAGGGGGGGAGAGACCCAGTACTTC	CASSSLGGRGGETQYF	TRBD2	TRBV6-5	TRBJ2-5	NA
TGTGCCAGCAGTCCCGGGACTAGCTTATACGACGAGCAGTACTTC	CASSPGTSLYDEQYF	TRBD2	TRBV28	TRBJ2-7	NA
TGTGCCAGCACCGCCCCGACCGGGGGGTGGAAGGCTTTCTTT	CASTAPTGGWKAFF	NA	TRBV28	TRBJ1-1	NA